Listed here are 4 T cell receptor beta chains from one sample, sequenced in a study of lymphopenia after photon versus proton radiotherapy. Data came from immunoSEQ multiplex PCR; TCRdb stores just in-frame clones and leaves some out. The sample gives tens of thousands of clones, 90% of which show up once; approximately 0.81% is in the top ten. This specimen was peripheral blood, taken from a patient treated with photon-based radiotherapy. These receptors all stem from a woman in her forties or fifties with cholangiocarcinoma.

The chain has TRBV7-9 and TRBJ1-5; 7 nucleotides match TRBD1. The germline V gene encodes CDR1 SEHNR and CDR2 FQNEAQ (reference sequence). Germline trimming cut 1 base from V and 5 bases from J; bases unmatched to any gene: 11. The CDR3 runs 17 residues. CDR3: CASSLGRDRRSHQPQHF. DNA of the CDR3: TGTGCCAGCAGCTTAGGGAGGGACAGAAGGTCCCATCAGCCCCAGCATTTT.

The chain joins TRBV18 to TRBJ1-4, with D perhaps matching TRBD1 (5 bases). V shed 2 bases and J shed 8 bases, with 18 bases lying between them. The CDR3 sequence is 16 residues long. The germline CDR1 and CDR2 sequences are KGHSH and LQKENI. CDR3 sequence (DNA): TGTGCCAGCTCACCATCCAGGGTGGTCCCCGGCGAAAAACTGTTTTTT. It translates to CASSPSRVVPGEKLFF.

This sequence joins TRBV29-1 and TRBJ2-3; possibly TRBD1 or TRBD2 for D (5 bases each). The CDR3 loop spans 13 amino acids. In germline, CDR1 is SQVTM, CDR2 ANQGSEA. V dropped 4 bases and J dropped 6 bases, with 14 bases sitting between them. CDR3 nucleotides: TGCAGCGTTGCAGAGGGACGAAGGGATACGCAGTATTTT. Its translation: CSVAEGRRDTQYF.

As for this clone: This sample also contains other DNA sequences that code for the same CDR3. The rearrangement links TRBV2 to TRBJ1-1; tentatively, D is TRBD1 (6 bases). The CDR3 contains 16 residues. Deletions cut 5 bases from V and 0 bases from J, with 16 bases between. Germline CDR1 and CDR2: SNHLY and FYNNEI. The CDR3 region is CASSRQAVGMNTEAFF. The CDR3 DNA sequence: TGTGCCAGCAGTCGACAGGCAGTGGGCATGAACACTGAAGCTTTCTTT.